This T cell receptor (beta chain) was observed in a study of response to subunit inactivated influenza vaccine. Study-wide results and limits: New T cells are recruited in small numbers by each seasonal influenza vaccination, according to the authors' suggestion.

TCRdb reanalysed the RT-PCR reads using MiXCR and keeps one entry per CDR3 protein. The profile shows 430,000 or so distinct CDR3 sequences, about a tenth of them singletons. This clonotype occurred many times. Its antigen remains unidentified. The CDR3 is 13 residues long. Trimming shortened V by 6 bases and J by 5 bases, and 13 bases separated the two germline ends. In germline, CDR1 is DFQATT, CDR2 SNEGSKA (reference sequence). The sequencing used PBMCs from blood, collected about 40 days after vaccination. This TCR was recovered from a man aged 45 to 65 who received an inactivated influenza vaccine. The chain joins TRBV20-1 to TRBJ2-2; a possible D gene is TRBD2 (6 bases). CDR3 region: CSAQSGETGELFF. CDR3 DNA: TGCAGTGCCCAGTCGGGGGAGACCGGGGAGCTGTTTTTT.